The entry below gives a single T cell receptor (beta chain) sequence along with its context. The antigen remains unidentified. This CDR3 has 16 amino acids. From germline, CDR1 is SGHNT and CDR2 YYREEE (reference sequence). The trim removed 4 bases at V and 3 bases at J, leaving 11 bases unmatched. PCR used 60 Vbeta primers and 13 Jbeta primers. TCRdb keeps only in-frame clones here, not all; method: immunoSEQ multiplex PCR. The table records over 150,000 clones, 60% to 75% of them present only once. This entry is derived from a study of cytomegalovirus exposure and HLA in healthy donors. Study-wide results and limits: Cytomegalovirus association was assigned to approximately 180 TCR beta chains.

This sequence originates from a woman between 45 and 65 years old in good health and CMV-seropositive. The rearrangement joins TRBV5-4 to TRBJ2-7; the match to TRBD1 covers 9 bases. Sequenced: PBMCs. The CDR3 sequence is CASSVNRGPPDYEQYF. CDR3 nucleotide sequence: TGTGCCAGCAGCGTGAACAGGGGGCCCCCGGACTACGAGCAGTACTTC.